The 25 T cell receptor beta chains in this list originate from one sample, sequenced in a study of cytomegalovirus exposure and HLA in healthy donors. The PCR ran on 60 Vbeta and 13 Jbeta primers. Generated by immunoSEQ multiplex PCR, the TCRdb table keeps only in-frame clones and is missing some. The sample has 130,000 or so clones, 80% to 90% seen once. What was sequenced was PBMCs. All receptors come from a man aged 40-50 years in good health and CMV-seronegative.

The rearrangement links TRBV5-6 to TRBJ1-4; D gene uncertain. Trimming took 2 bases from V and 12 from J, leaving 17 bases between them. Germline V gene lookup returns CDR1 SGHDT and CDR2 YYEEEE. CDR3 size: 14 residues. The CDR3, as DNA: TGTGCCAGCAGCTTCGATGGGCCGAAAACGGAACTGTTTTTT. As protein: CASSFDGPKTELFF. Together with reference TRBV5-6 and TRBJ1-4, the CDR3 gives the full variable domain: DAGVTQSPTHLIKTRGQQVTLRCSPKSGHDTVSWYQQALGQGPQFIFQYYEEEERQRGNFPDRFSGHQFPNYSSELNVNALLLGDSALYLCASSFDGPKTELFFGSGTQLSVL.

This clone has just one count. V usage is TRBV13 and J usage is TRBJ2-1; D possibly corresponds to TRBD1 (6 bases). Looked up from germline, CDR1 is PRHDT and CDR2 is FYEKMQ (reference sequence). CDR3 size: 18 residues. Between the trimmed V and J ends, which lost 4 bases and 0 bases, there was a span of 19 bases. In DNA, the CDR3 is TGTGCCAGCAGCTCTGGGGGCGGATCGCGATTCTCCTACAATGAGCAGTTCTTC. Translated, it gives CASSSGGGSRFSYNEQFF. The full variable domain, its missing parts supplied by reference TRBV13 and TRBJ2-1, is AAGVIQSPRHLIKEKRETATLKCYPIPRHDTVYWYQQGPGQDPQFLISFYEKMQSDKGSIPDRFSAQQFSDYHSELNMSSLELGDSALYFCASSSGGGSRFSYNEQFFGPGTRLTVL.

The chain recombines TRBV14 with TRBJ2-1; TRBD2 matches at 9 bases. Trimming at V came to 1 base and at J to 8 bases, leaving 12 bases not matched to a gene. The CDR3 is 17 residues long. Germline V CDR1 and CDR2: SGHDN, FVKESK. CDR3 protein: CASSQGLAATGRDEQFF. In DNA form, the CDR3 reads TGTGCCAGCAGCCAAGGACTAGCGGCCACCGGCCGGGATGAGCAGTTCTTC.

The V call is TRBV4-2, the J call TRBJ1-5; unclear D gene. CDR3 size: 14 residues. Germline V gives CDR1 LGHNA, CDR2 YNFKEQ. V lost 0 bases, J lost 6 bases, and 9 bases lay in between. CDR3 protein: CASSQDPQAQPQHF. DNA for the CDR3: TGTGCCAGCAGCCAAGACCCCCAAGCTCAGCCCCAGCATTTT.

This chain uses TRBV5-4 with TRBJ2-2; D gene unclear. The germline CDR1 and CDR2 sequences are SGHNT and YYREEE (reference sequence). CDR3 length: 15 amino acids. V was clipped by 0 bases and J by 4 bases, with 10 bases between them. In DNA form, the CDR3 reads TGTGCCAGCAGCTTGGTTGGAGTAGGCACCGGGGAGCTGTTTTTT. Amino acids: CASSLVGVGTGELFF.

The sample holds a few counts of this clone. The rearrangement links TRBV11-2 to TRBJ1-2, with no clear D. The CDR3 has 16 amino acids. The germline V gene has CDR1 SGHAT and CDR2 FQNNGV. Trimming removed 1 base at V and 4 bases at J, with 16 bases between. CDR3 DNA: TGTGCCAGCAGCTTAGGTACCTCCTCGGCGGGCTATGGCTACACCTTC. Translation gives CASSLGTSSAGYGYTF.

The chain recombines TRBV7-9 with TRBJ2-2; 7 bases fit TRBD1. V dropped 7 bases and J dropped 3; count of bases not matched to a gene: 14. Germline V gene data show CDR1 as SEHNR and CDR2 as FQNEAQ (reference sequence). The CDR3 is 17 amino acids. This CDR3 reads CASNLKPGTEDTGELFF. The DNA of the CDR3 is TGTGCCAGCAACCTTAAACCCGGGACAGAGGACACCGGGGAGCTGTTTTTT.

This clone has just a few counts. The V call is TRBV7-3, the J call TRBJ1-1, with TRBD1 as a possible D gene (5 bases). Trimming removed 5 bases from V and 1 base from J, with 17 bases in between. CDR1 is SGHTA, CDR2 FQGTGA, per germline. The CDR3 length is 16 residues. CDR3 in amino acids: CASSPTLGQGNTEAFF. The CDR3 nucleotides read TGTGCCAGCAGCCCCACTCTGGGGCAGGGGAACACTGAAGCTTTCTTT.

The chain links TRBV30 to TRBJ1-2; possible D gene TRBD1, 6 bases. The V gene lost 3 bases and the J gene lost 4 bases, with 24 bases spanning the gap. The CDR3 covers 17 residues. Germline V gene data show CDR1 as GTSNPN and CDR2 as SVGIG (reference sequence). The CDR3 region has the DNA TGTGCCTGGAGCCATCCGAGGTGGAGGGGGGGCACCTATGGCTACACCTTC. The encoded protein is CAWSHPRWRGGTYGYTF.

The chain is built from TRBV7-2 and TRBJ1-6; D uncertain. The CDR3 extends over 12 amino acids. Trimming stripped 0 bases from V and 9 bases from J, with 3 bases between. Germline CDR1 reads SGHTA; CDR2 reads FQGNSA. CDR3 protein: CASSLASSPLHF. The CDR3, as DNA: TGTGCCAGCAGCTTAGCTAGTTCACCCCTCCACTTT.

This chain links TRBV11-2 with TRBJ2-4; TRBD2 might be the D (5 bases). With 6 bases removed from V and 6 bases from J, the gap between germline ends came to 24 bases. The CDR3 runs to 17 residues. Germline-derived CDR1 and CDR2 are SGHAT and FQNNGV. CDR3 in amino acids: CASSWTTVTREGNIQYF. In DNA form, the CDR3 reads TGTGCCAGCAGTTGGACCACGGTGACGAGGGAAGGAAACATTCAGTACTTC.

This chain links TRBV4-1 with TRBJ2-1; 9 bases match TRBD2. This CDR3 has 14 amino acids. With V trimmed by 2 bases and J by 6 bases, 2 bases remained unmatched. Germline CDR1 and CDR2: MGHRA and YSYEKL. CDR3 in DNA: TGCGCCAGCAGCCAATCTAGCGGGACCAATGAGCAGTTCTTC. It translates to CASSQSSGTNEQFF.

This chain connects TRBV19 to TRBJ2-4; 9 bases are a match to TRBD1. Germline V CDR1 and CDR2: LNHDA, SQIVND (reference sequence). The J segment lost 8 bases and the V segment lost 9 bases, leaving 2 bases of the junction unmatched. The length of the CDR3 is 11 residues. The CDR3 protein is CASRQGDIQYF. For the CDR3, the DNA is TGTGCCAGCAGACAGGGGGACATTCAGTACTTC.

The chain has TRBV19 and TRBJ2-7; 11 nucleotides match TRBD1. Germline lookup yields CDR1 LNHDA and CDR2 SQIVND (reference sequence). J was trimmed by 5 bases and V by 4 bases; bases with no gene match: 4. This CDR3 spans 14 amino acids. CDR3 amino acids: CASSRDRGMDEQYF. The CDR3 DNA is TGTGCCAGTAGTAGGGACAGGGGGATGGACGAGCAGTACTTC.

CDR3 in DNA: TGTGCCAGCAATCCCGGGACAGGGGTTGTGCACGAGCAGTACTTC. Its translation is CASNPGTGVVHEQYF. The rearrangement uses TRBV6-1 and TRBJ2-7; TRBD1 agrees at 10 bases. The J segment lost 5 bases and the V segment lost 7 bases, leaving 11 bases of the junction unmatched. Per germline, CDR1 MNHNS and CDR2 SASEGT. The CDR3 runs 15 residues.

The chain links TRBV2 to TRBJ1-2; 8 nucleotides agree with TRBD1. Germline V CDR1 and CDR2: SNHLY, FYNNEI. This CDR3 region has 14 residues. Trimming cost V 2 bases and J 4 bases; bases outside gene matches: 3. DNA of the CDR3: TGTGCCAGCAGTGAATCAGACAGGGGCTATGGCTACACCTTC. The encoded protein is CASSESDRGYGYTF.

The genes are TRBV19 and TRBJ1-1; 7 bases align to TRBD1. J was trimmed by 2 bases and V by 7 bases; bases with no gene match: 7. Germline CDR1 is LNHDA and CDR2 is SQIVND (reference sequence). The CDR3 covers 14 residues. CDR3 nucleotides: TGTGCCAGTACCACCCGACAGGGCAACACTGAAGCTTTCTTT. It translates to CASTTRQGNTEAFF.

The gene calls are TRBV7-9 and TRBJ1-2; 11 nucleotides line up with TRBD1. Germline CDR1 and CDR2: SEHNR and FQNEAQ (reference sequence). After removal of 5 bases from V and 6 bases from J, the junction contained 8 bases not matched to a gene. The CDR3 extends over 15 amino acids. CDR3 sequence: CASSQRDRGYHGYTF. CDR3 DNA sequence: TGTGCCAGCAGCCAGCGGGACAGGGGGTACCATGGCTACACCTTC.

This rearrangement joins TRBV10-3 to TRBJ2-6; a possible D gene is TRBD1 (6 bases). Germline V lookup: CDR1 ENHRY, CDR2 SYGVKD. This CDR3 spans 14 amino acids. The germline V and J ends were trimmed by 7 bases and 4 bases, with 11 bases remaining between them. The chain's CDR3 is CAIKVGAGANVLTF. For the CDR3, the DNA is TGTGCCATCAAGGTGGGGGCCGGGGCCAACGTCCTGACTTTC.

This clone was found once. V and J are TRBV11-2 and TRBJ2-3; tentatively, D is TRBD2 (6 bases). Trimming cost V 7 bases and J 2 bases, with 22 bases left between them. The germline gives CDR1 SGHAT, CDR2 FQNNGV. The CDR3 contains 17 residues. CDR3 coding DNA: TGTGCCAGCATCAAACGGGGGACGTACCCGAACACAGATACGCAGTATTTT. Translating it yields CASIKRGTYPNTDTQYF. Using reference TRBV11-2 and TRBJ2-3 for the parts outside the CDR3, the full variable domain is EAGVAQSPRYKIIEKRQSVAFWCNPISGHATLYWYQQILGQGPKLLIQFQNNGVVDDSQLPKDRFSAERLKGVDSTLKIQPAKLEDSAVYLCASIKRGTYPNTDTQYFGPGTRLTVL.

Remarks on this clone: Different DNA sequences within this sample yield the same CDR3. The chain is built from TRBV7-9 and TRBJ2-7, with D tentatively TRBD2 (6 bases). From germline, CDR1 is SEHNR and CDR2 FQNEAQ (reference sequence). With 5 bases removed from V and 4 bases from J, the gap between germline ends came to 9 bases. The CDR3 is made up of 12 amino acids. The CDR3 loop is CASSLGTYEQYF. The DNA of the CDR3 is TGTGCCAGCAGCCTCGGGACTTACGAGCAGTACTTC.

This chain connects TRBV5-1 to TRBJ1-1, with D unclear. V was cut by 5 bases and J by 4 bases, with 12 bases left in between. CDR3 length equals 13 residues. CDR1 is SGHRS and CDR2 is YFSETQ in the germline V gene. As DNA, the CDR3 is TGCGCCAGCAGTGAGGATTTGACCACTGAAGCTTTCTTT. It specifies CASSEDLTTEAFF. Using reference TRBV5-1 and TRBJ1-1 for the parts outside the CDR3, the full variable domain is KAGVTQTPRYLIKTRGQQVTLSCSPISGHRSVSWYQQTPGQGLQFLFEYFSETQRNKGNFPGRFSGRQFSNSRSEMNVSTLELGDSALYLCASSEDLTTEAFFGQGTRLTVV.

The chain carries TRBV7-9 and TRBJ1-1; D is uncertain. The V gene's germline CDR1 is SEHNR and CDR2 FQNEAQ (reference sequence). V shed 5 bases and J shed 5 bases, with 15 bases lying between them. CDR3 size: 14 residues. The CDR3, as DNA: TGTGCCAGCAGCCCAAGTTTCTCCGGGACTGAAGCTTTCTTT. It codes for CASSPSFSGTEAFF.

The chain uses TRBV5-1 and TRBJ2-1; 8 bases agree with TRBD2. The V and J ends lost 9 bases and 5 bases, in that order; junction bases with no gene match: 7. The germline V gene has CDR1 SGHRS and CDR2 YFSETQ. CDR3 length: 13 residues. The CDR3 region has the DNA TGCGCCACCAACGGGGGGGTGGACAATGAGCAGTTCTTC. Its translation is CATNGGVDNEQFF. Variable domain in full (rest from reference TRBV5-1 and TRBJ2-1): KAGVTQTPRYLIKTRGQQVTLSCSPISGHRSVSWYQQTPGQGLQFLFEYFSETQRNKGNFPGRFSGRQFSNSRSEMNVSTLELGDSALYLCATNGGVDNEQFFGPGTRLTVL.

V and J are TRBV4-1 and TRBJ1-1, with 8 bases identical to TRBD1. The CDR3 runs to 13 residues. The germline gives CDR1 MGHRA, CDR2 YSYEKL. With 6 bases clipped from V and 3 bases from J, the junction kept 3 bases outside the gene matches. The CDR3 DNA reads as TGCGCCAGCAGTCTGGACAGGGACACTGAAGCTTTCTTT. Its translation is CASSLDRDTEAFF.